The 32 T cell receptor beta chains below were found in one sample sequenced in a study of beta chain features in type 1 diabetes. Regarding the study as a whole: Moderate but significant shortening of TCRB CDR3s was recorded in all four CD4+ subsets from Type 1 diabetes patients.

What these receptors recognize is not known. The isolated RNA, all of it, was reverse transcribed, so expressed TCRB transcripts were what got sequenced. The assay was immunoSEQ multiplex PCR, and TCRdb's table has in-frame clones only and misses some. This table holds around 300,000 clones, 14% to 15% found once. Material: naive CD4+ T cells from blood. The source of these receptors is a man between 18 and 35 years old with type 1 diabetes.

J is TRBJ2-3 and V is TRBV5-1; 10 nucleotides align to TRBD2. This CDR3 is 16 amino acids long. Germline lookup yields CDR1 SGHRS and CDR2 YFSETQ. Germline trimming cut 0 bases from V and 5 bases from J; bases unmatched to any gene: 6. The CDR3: CASSLVLAGARDTQYF. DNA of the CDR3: TGCGCCAGCAGCTTGGTCCTAGCGGGAGCGAGAGATACGCAGTATTTT.

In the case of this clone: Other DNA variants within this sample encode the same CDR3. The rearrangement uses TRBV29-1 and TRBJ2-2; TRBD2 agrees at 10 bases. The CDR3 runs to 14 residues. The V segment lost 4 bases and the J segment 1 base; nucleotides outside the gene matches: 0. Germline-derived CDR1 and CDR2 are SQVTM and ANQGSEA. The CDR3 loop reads CSVGTSGNTGELFF. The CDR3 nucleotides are TGCAGCGTTGGGACTAGCGGGAACACCGGGGAGCTGTTTTTT.

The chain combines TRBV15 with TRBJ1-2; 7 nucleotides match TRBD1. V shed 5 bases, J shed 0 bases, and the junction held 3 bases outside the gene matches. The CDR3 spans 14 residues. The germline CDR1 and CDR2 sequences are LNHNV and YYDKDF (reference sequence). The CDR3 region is CATSAGTANYGYTF. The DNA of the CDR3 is TGTGCCACCAGCGCGGGGACAGCTAACTATGGCTACACCTTC. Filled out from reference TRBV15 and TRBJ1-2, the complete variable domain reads DAMVIQNPRYQVTQFGKPVTLSCSQTLNHNVMYWYQQKSSQAPKLLFHYYDKDFNNEADTPDNFQSRRPNTSFCFLDIRSPGLGDTAMYLCATSAGTANYGYTFGSGTRLTVV.

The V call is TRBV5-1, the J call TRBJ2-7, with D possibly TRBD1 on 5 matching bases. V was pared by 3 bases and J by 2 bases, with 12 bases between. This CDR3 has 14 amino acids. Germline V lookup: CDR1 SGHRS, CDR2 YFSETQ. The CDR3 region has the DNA TGCGCCAGCAGCTCGACAGTAGGCCCCTACGAGCAGTACTTC. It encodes CASSSTVGPYEQYF. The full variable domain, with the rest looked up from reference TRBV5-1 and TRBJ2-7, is KAGVTQTPRYLIKTRGQQVTLSCSPISGHRSVSWYQQTPGQGLQFLFEYFSETQRNKGNFPGRFSGRQFSNSRSEMNVSTLELGDSALYLCASSSTVGPYEQYFGPGTRLTVT.

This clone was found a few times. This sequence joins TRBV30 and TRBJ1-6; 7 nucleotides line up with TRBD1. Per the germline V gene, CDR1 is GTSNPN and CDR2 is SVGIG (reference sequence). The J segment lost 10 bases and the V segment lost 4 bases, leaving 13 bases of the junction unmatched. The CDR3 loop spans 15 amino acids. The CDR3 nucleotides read TGTGCCTGGAACTTAGGGGGCGCGATGTGGTCACCCCTCCACTTT. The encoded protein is CAWNLGGAMWSPLHF. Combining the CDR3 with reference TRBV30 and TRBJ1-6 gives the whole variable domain SQTIHQWPATLVQPVGSPLSLECTVEGTSNPNLYWYRQAAGRGLQLLFYSVGIGQISSEVPQNLSASRPQDRQFILSSKKLLLSDSGFYLCAWNLGGAMWSPLHFGNGTRLTVT.

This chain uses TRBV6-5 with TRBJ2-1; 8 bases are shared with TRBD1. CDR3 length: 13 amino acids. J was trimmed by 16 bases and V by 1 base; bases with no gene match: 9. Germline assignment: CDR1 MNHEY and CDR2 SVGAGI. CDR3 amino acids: CASSYYKDRGYFF. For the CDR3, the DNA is TGTGCCAGCAGTTACTACAAAGACAGGGGTTACTTCTTC.

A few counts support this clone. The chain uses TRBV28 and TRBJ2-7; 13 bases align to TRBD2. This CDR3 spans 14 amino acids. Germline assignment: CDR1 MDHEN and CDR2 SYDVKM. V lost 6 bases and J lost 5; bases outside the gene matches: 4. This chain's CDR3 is CASRTSGRGHEQYF. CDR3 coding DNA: TGTGCCAGCAGAACTAGCGGGAGGGGGCACGAGCAGTACTTC. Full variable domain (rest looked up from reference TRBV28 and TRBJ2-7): DVKVTQSSRYLVKRTGEKVFLECVQDMDHENMFWYRQDPGLGLRLIYFSYDVKMKEKGDIPEGYSVSREKKERFSLILESASTNQTSMYLCASRTSGRGHEQYFGPGTRLTVT.

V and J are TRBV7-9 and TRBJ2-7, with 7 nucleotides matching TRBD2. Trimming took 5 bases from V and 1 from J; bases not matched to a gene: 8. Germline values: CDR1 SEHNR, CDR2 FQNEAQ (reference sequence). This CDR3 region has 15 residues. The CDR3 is CASSRSGEWSYEQYF. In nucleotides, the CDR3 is TGTGCCAGCAGCCGGAGCGGGGAGTGGTCCTACGAGCAGTACTTC.

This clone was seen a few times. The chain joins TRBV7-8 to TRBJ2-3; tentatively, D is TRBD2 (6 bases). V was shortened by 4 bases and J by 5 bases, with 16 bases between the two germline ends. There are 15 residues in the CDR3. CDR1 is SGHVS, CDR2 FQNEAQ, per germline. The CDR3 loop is CASSSLAGFRDTQYF. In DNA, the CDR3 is TGTGCCAGCAGCTCACTAGCAGGATTCAGAGATACGCAGTATTTT.

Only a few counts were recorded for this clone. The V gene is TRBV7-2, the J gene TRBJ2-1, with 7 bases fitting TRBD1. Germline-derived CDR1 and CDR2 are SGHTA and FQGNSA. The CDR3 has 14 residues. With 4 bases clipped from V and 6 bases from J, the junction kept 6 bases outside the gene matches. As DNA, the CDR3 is TGTGCCAGCAGCTCCGACAGGGTCTCCAATGAGCAGTTCTTC. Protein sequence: CASSSDRVSNEQFF. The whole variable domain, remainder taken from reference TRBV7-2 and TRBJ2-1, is GAGVSQSPSNKVTEKGKDVELRCDPISGHTALYWYRQSLGQGLEFLIYFQGNSAPDKSGLPSDRFSAERTGGSVSTLTIQRTQQEDSAVYLCASSSDRVSNEQFFGPGTRLTVL.

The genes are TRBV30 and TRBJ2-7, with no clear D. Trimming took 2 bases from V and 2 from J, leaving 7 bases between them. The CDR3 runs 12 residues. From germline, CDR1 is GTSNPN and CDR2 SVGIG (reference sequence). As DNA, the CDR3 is TGTGCCTGGAGTCAGGTACCCTACGAGCAGTACTTC. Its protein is CAWSQVPYEQYF. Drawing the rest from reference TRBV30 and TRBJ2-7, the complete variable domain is SQTIHQWPATLVQPVGSPLSLECTVEGTSNPNLYWYRQAAGRGLQLLFYSVGIGQISSEVPQNLSASRPQDRQFILSSKKLLLSDSGFYLCAWSQVPYEQYFGPGTRLTVT.

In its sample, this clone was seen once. The CDR3 spells CASRLHGTAQGSSYNEQFF. The CDR3 region has the DNA TGCGCCAGCAGACTCCACGGAACGGCACAGGGCTCCTCCTACAATGAGCAGTTCTTC. The chain uses TRBV5-1 and TRBJ2-1; the D gene is possibly TRBD1 (6 bases). Per the germline V gene, CDR1 is SGHRS and CDR2 is YFSETQ. Trimming removed 5 bases at V and 0 bases at J, with 24 bases between. This CDR3 has 19 amino acids. The whole variable domain, remainder taken from reference TRBV5-1 and TRBJ2-1, is KAGVTQTPRYLIKTRGQQVTLSCSPISGHRSVSWYQQTPGQGLQFLFEYFSETQRNKGNFPGRFSGRQFSNSRSEMNVSTLELGDSALYLCASRLHGTAQGSSYNEQFFGPGTRLTVL.

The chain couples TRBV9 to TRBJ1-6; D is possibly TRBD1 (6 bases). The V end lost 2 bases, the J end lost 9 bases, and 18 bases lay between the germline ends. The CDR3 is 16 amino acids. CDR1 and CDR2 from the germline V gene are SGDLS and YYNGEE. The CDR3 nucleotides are TGTGCCAGCAGCGTCGCGTCTGGGGGCGCGGGTTCACCCCTCCACTTT. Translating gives CASSVASGGAGSPLHF.

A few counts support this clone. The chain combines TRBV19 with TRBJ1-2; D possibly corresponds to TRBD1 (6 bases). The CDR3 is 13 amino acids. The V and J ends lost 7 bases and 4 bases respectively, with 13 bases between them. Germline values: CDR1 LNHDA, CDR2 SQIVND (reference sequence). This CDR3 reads CASKDRFGYGYTF. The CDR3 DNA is TGTGCCAGTAAAGACAGGTTCGGCTATGGCTACACCTTC.

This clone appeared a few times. CDR3 in amino acids: CASSPSLTGVREQFF. CDR3 DNA sequence: TGTGCCAGCAGTCCCTCGCTCACAGGGGTGAGAGAGCAGTTCTTC. The gene calls are TRBV28 and TRBJ2-1; 7 bases fit TRBD1. The CDR3 covers 15 residues. Trimming cost V 5 bases and J 10 bases; bases outside gene matches: 14. Germline values: CDR1 MDHEN, CDR2 SYDVKM.

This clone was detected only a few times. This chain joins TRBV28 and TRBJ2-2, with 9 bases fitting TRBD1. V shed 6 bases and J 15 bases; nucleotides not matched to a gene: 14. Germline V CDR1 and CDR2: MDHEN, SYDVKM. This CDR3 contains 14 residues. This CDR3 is CASRGSLGTGHLFF. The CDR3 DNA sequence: TGTGCCAGCAGAGGATCACTTGGGACAGGGCATTTGTTTTTT.

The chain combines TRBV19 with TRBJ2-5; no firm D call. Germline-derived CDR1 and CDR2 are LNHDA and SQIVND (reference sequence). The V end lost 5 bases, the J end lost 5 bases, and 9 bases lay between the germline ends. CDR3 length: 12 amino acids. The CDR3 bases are TGTGCCAGTAGTCCGTCCGGGGAGACCCAGTACTTC. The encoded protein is CASSPSGETQYF.

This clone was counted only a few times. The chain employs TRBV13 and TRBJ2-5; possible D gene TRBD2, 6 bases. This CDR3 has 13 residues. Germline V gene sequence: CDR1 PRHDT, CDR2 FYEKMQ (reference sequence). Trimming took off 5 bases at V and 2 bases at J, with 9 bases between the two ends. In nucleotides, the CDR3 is TGTGCCAGCAGCCATGGGGGGCAAGAGACCCAGTACTTC. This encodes CASSHGGQETQYF.

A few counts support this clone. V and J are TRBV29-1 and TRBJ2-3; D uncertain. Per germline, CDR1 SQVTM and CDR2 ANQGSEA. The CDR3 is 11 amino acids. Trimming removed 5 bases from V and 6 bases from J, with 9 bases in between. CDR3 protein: CSVSLPDTQYF. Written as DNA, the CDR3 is TGCAGCGTTTCCCTACCGGATACGCAGTATTTT.

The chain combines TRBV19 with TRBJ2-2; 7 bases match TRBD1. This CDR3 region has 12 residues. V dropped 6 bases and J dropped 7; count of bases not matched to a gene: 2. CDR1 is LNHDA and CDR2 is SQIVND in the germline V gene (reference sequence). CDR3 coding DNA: TGTGCCAGTAGAGACAGGGACGGGGAGCTGTTTTTT. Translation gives CASRDRDGELFF.

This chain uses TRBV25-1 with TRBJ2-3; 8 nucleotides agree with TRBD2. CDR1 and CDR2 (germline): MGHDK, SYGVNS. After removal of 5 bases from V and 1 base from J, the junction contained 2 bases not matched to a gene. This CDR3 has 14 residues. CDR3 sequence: CASSTSGRTDTQYF. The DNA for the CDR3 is TGTGCCAGCAGTACTAGCGGTCGCACAGATACGCAGTATTTT.

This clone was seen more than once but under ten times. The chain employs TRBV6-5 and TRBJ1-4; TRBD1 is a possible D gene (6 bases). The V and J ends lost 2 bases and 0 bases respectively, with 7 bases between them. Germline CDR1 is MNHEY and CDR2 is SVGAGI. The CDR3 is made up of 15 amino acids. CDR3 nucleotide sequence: TGTGCCAGCAGTTACGAGGGGGCAACTAATGAAAAACTGTTTTTT. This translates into CASSYEGATNEKLFF.

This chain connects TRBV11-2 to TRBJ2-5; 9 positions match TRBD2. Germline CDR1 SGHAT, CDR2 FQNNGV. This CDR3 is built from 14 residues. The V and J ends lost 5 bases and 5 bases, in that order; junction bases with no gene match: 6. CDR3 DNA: TGTGCCAGCAGCGCGGGGGGGAGTGCGGAGACCCAGTACTTC. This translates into CASSAGGSAETQYF.

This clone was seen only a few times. Here the CDR3 reads CASRWGGGTEAFF. The DNA for the CDR3 is TGTGCCAGCAGGTGGGGGGGAGGCACTGAAGCTTTCTTT. The chain has TRBV7-9 and TRBJ1-1; possible D gene TRBD1, 5 bases. CDR1 and CDR2 (germline): SEHNR, FQNEAQ (reference sequence). Trimming stripped 6 bases from V and 4 bases from J, with 12 bases between. The CDR3 is 13 amino acids.

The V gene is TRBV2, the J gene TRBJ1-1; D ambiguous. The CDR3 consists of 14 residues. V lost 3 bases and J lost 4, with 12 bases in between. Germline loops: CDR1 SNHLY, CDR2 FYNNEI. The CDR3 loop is CASSEPPSSTEAFF. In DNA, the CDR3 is TGTGCCAGCAGTGAGCCCCCTTCGAGCACTGAAGCTTTCTTT.

Written as DNA, the CDR3 is TGTGCCAGCAGCTTGGAGGGGCAGCAAGAGACCCAGTACTTC. This codes for CASSLEGQQETQYF. The chain is built from TRBV5-4 and TRBJ2-5, with D tentatively TRBD1 (5 bases). V was cut by 0 bases and J by 2 bases, with 8 bases left in between. CDR3 length: 14 amino acids. Per germline, CDR1 SGHNT and CDR2 YYREEE (reference sequence). The full variable domain, in which reference TRBV5-4 and TRBJ2-5 provide the parts outside the CDR3, is ETGVTQSPTHLIKTRGQQVTLRCSSQSGHNTVSWYQQALGQGPQFIFQYYREEENGRGNFPPRFSGLQFPNYSSELNVNALELDDSALYLCASSLEGQQETQYFGPGTRLLVL.

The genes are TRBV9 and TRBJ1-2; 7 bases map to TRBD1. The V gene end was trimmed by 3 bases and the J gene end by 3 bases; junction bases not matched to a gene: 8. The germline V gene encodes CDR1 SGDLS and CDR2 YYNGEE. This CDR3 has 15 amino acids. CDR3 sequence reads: CASSAIGQVYYGYTF. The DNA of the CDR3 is TGTGCCAGCAGCGCTATAGGACAGGTATACTATGGCTACACCTTC. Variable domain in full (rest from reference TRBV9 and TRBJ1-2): DSGVTQTPKHLITATGQRVTLRCSPRSGDLSVYWYQQSLDQGLQFLIQYYNGEERAKGNILERFSAQQFPDLHSELNLSSLELGDSALYFCASSAIGQVYYGYTFGSGTRLTVV.

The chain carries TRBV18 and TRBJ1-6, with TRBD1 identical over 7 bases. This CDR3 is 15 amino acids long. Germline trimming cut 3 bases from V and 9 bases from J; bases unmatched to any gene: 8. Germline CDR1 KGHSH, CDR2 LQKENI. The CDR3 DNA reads TGTGCCAGCTCACCGGGCCAGGGGGGTCTTTCACCCCTCCACTTT. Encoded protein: CASSPGQGGLSPLHF.

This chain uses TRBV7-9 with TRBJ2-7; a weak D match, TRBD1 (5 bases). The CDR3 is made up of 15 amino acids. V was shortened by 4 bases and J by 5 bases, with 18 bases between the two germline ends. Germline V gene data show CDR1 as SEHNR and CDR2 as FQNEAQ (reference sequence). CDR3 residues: CASSYTGRAVDEQYF. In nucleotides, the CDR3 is TGTGCCAGCAGCTACACGGGCAGGGCGGTGGACGAGCAGTACTTC. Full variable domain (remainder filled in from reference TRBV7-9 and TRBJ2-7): DTGVSQNPRHKITKRGQNVTFRCDPISEHNRLYWYRQTLGQGPEFLTYFQNEAQLEKSRLLSDRFSAERPKGSFSTLEIQRTEQGDSAMYLCASSYTGRAVDEQYFGPGTRLTVT.

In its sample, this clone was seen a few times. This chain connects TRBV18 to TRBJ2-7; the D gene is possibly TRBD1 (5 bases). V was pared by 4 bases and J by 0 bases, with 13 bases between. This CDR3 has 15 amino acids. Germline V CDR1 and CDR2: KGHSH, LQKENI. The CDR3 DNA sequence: TGTGCCAGCTCACGGAGTGAAGGGGTCTCCTACGAGCAGTACTTC. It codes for CASSRSEGVSYEQYF.

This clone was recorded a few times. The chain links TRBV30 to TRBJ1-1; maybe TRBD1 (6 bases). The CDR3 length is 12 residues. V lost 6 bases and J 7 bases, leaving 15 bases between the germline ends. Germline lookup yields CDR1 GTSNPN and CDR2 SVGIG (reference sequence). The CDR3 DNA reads TGTGCCTGTGACAGGCCGGCGGTTGAAGCTTTCTTT. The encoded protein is CACDRPAVEAFF.

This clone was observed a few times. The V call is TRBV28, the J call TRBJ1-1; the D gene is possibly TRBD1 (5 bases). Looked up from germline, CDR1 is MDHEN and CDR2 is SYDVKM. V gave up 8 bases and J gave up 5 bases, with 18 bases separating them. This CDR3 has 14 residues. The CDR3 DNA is TGTGCCAGCGGCCTGGGGGTGGCGGGGACTGAAGCTTTCTTT. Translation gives CASGLGVAGTEAFF.